Sequencing of this T cell receptor beta chain was carried out in a study of T cell changes during pregnancy in multiple sclerosis. The data were produced by immunoSEQ multiplex PCR, yet TCRdb's version contains in-frame clones alone and is incomplete. The table includes about 36,000 clones, roughly 91% detected once. V trimming: 1 base; J trimming: 3 bases; junction bases outside the gene matches: 0. The V gene's germline CDR1 is SGHRS and CDR2 YFSETQ. The CDR3 runs 13 residues. The TCR comes from a female donor with multiple sclerosis, enrolled in a pregnancy study. The chain employs TRBV5-1 and TRBJ1-1; 7 nucleotides align to TRBD1. The input for sequencing was CD4+ T cells from peripheral blood mononuclear cells, taken in the first trimester of pregnancy. The CDR3 protein is CASSLTGDTEAFF. In nucleotides, the CDR3 is TGCGCCAGCAGCTTGACAGGGGACACTGAAGCTTTCTTT.